These T cell receptor beta chains were read from a single sample in a study of T-cell reconstitution after alpha-beta-depleted transplantation in children. TCRdb reanalysed the PCR reads using MiXCR and keeps one entry per CDR3 protein. The sample has 800,000 to 1,000,000 distinct CDR3 sequences; 25% to 35% are singletons. Sequencing used PBMCs, mostly from graft donor cells, obtained 360 days after TCRalphabeta/CD19-depleted stem cell transplant. These receptors originate from a boy in the first two years of life who had a stem cell transplant for SCID, so the T cells may come from the graft donor. The CDR3 runs from the conserved cysteine through the conserved F or W. D genes are given only for firm matches. Clone size is not always given. Where it is, it says once, few, many or a class for expanded clones.

NA,NA,TRBJ2-7,TRBV15,CATSSRRVYEQYF,TGTGCCACCAGCAGTAGGAGGGTCTACGAGCAGTACTTC
NA,NA,TRBJ1-2,TRBV24-1,CATSDPNRRDYGYTF,TGTGCCACCAGTGACCCTAACAGGAGGGACTATGGCTACACCTTC
NA,NA,TRBJ2-5,TRBV6-5,CASSYSRTIQETQYF,TGTGCCAGCAGTTACTCTCGGACAATACAAGAGACCCAGTACTTC
NA,few,TRBJ1-1,TRBV11-2,CASSLASPYTEAFF,TGTGCCAGCAGCTTAGCCTCGCCATACACTGAAGCTTTCTTT
NA,NA,TRBJ2-3,TRBV6-1,CASRLSTSSTDTQYF,TGTGCCAGCCGACTCTCCACCTCTAGCACAGATACGCAGTATTTT
TRBD2,once,TRBJ2-1,TRBV13,CASSLGAGGEQFF,TGTGCCAGCAGCTTAGGGGCGGGGGGTGAGCAGTTCTTC
TRBD1,NA,TRBJ1-2,TRBV7-9,CASSSRTGVDYGYTF,TGTGCCAGCAGCTCCCGCACAGGGGTCGACTATGGCTACACCTTC
NA,NA,TRBJ2-4,TRBV12-3/TRBV12-4,CASSLERAKNIQYF,TGTGCCAGCAGTTTGGAGCGCGCCAAAAACATTCAGTACTTC
TRBD2,few,TRBJ2-1,TRBV6-2/TRBV6-3,CASRLAGIGSYNEQFF,TGTGCCAGCCGGCTAGCGGGGATCGGCTCCTACAATGAGCAGTTCTTC
NA,NA,TRBJ2-7,TRBV5-1,CASSLGQSHEQYF,TGCGCCAGCAGCTTGGGACAGAGCCACGAGCAGTACTTC
TRBD1,NA,TRBJ2-7,TRBV3-1,CASSNPTGGRREQYF,TGTGCCAGCAGCAACCCGACAGGGGGTAGGCGGGAGCAGTACTTC
NA,NA,TRBJ1-3,TRBV12-3/TRBV12-4,CASSFASASGNTIYF,TGTGCCAGCAGTTTCGCGTCAGCCTCTGGAAACACCATATATTTT
TRBD2,NA,TRBJ2-5,TRBV4-1,CASSRTSGGQQETQYF,TGCGCCAGCAGCAGGACTAGCGGGGGACAACAAGAGACCCAGTACTTC
NA,NA,TRBJ1-3,TRBV6-1,CASRTTGRGGNTIYF,TGTGCCAGCAGGACCACAGGGCGAGGTGGAAACACCATATATTTT
NA,NA,TRBJ1-1,TRBV5-1,CASSSGYTVNTEAFF,TGCGCCAGCAGCTCGGGTTACACGGTGAACACTGAAGCTTTCTTT
NA,NA,TRBJ2-5,TRBV7-7,CASSLYLRETQYF,TGTGCCAGCAGCTTATATCTCCGGGAGACCCAGTACTTC
NA,few,TRBJ2-3,TRBV6-2/TRBV6-3,CASTATDTQYF,TGTGCCAGCACCGCCACAGATACGCAGTATTTT
NA,once,TRBJ2-1,TRBV15,CATSRLGYYNEQFF,TGTGCCACCAGCAGGCTAGGGTACTACAATGAGCAGTTCTTC
TRBD1,NA,TRBJ2-3,TRBV4-3,CASSHWGQGARDTQYF,TGCGCCAGCAGCCACTGGGGACAGGGGGCGCGCGATACGCAGTATTTT
NA,few,TRBJ2-7,TRBV6-2/TRBV6-3,CASSSQENFSYEQYF,TGTGCCAGCAGCTCCCAAGAGAACTTTTCCTACGAGCAGTACTTC
TRBD1,NA,TRBJ2-3,TRBV12-3/TRBV12-4,CASSSLPGQGDESTDTQYF,TGTGCCAGCAGTTCTCTCCCGGGACAGGGGGACGAAAGCACAGATACGCAGTATTTT
TRBD1,NA,TRBJ2-5,TRBV7-9,CASSTSKGAQETQYF,TGTGCCAGCAGCACCTCAAAGGGGGCCCAAGAGACCCAGTACTTC
NA,few,TRBJ2-5,TRBV5-1,CASRRTASIQETQYF,TGCGCCAGCAGAAGGACAGCGTCAATCCAAGAGACCCAGTACTTC
NA,many,TRBJ2-7,TRBV5-5,CASSLLYRFDSYEQYF,TGTGCCAGCAGCTTGCTCTACAGGTTCGATTCCTACGAGCAGTACTTC
NA,NA,TRBJ2-3,TRBV5-1,CASSPRGSPDTQYF,TGCGCCAGCAGCCCCCGGGGCTCTCCAGATACGCAGTATTTT
NA,few,TRBJ2-7,TRBV4-1,CASSPTGLFTYEQYF,TGCGCCAGCAGCCCGACTGGGCTGTTTACCTACGAGCAGTACTTC
TRBD2,NA,TRBJ2-3,TRBV29-1,CSAPAQAGGSTDTQYF,TGCAGCGCTCCTGCCCAAGCGGGGGGGAGCACAGATACGCAGTATTTT
NA,NA,TRBJ2-2,TRBV7-3,CASSLRQRNTGELFF,TGTGCCAGCAGCTTACGGCAGAGAAACACCGGGGAGCTGTTTTTT
NA,few,TRBJ1-1,TRBV27,CASSLLGVGNTEAFF,TGTGCCAGCAGTTTATTGGGGGTCGGGAACACTGAAGCTTTCTTT
NA,once,TRBJ2-1,TRBV6-1,CASSHSRDEQFF,TGTGCCAGCAGTCATAGTAGGGATGAGCAGTTCTTC
NA,once,TRBJ2-1,TRBV6-4,CASSGSGKRSYNEQFF,TGTGCCAGCAGTGGGAGTGGTAAGAGGTCCTACAATGAGCAGTTCTTC
NA,NA,TRBJ2-3,TRBV6-1,CASTKRGETDTQYF,TGTGCCAGCACCAAGAGGGGGGAGACAGATACGCAGTATTTT
TRBD1,NA,TRBJ1-5,TRBV5-1,CASSPRPGTGHQPQHF,TGCGCCAGCAGCCCCCGGCCCGGGACAGGCCATCAGCCCCAGCATTTT
NA,NA,TRBJ2-5,TRBV15,CATSRPTKLLDQETQYF,TGTGCCACCAGCAGACCCACTAAGCTACTCGATCAAGAGACCCAGTACTTC
TRBD2,few,TRBJ2-3,TRBV15,CATSRAERGLDTQYF,TGTGCCACCAGCAGAGCGGAGCGGGGGCTAGATACGCAGTATTTT
TRBD1,NA,TRBJ2-7,TRBV4-1,CASSPFHARDRSYEQYF,TGCGCCAGCAGCCCGTTCCATGCCCGGGACAGAAGCTACGAGCAGTACTTC
TRBD1,NA,TRBJ1-3,TRBV7-9,CSSSAGQVGNTIYF,TGTTCCAGCAGCGCGGGACAGGTCGGAAACACCATATATTTT
NA,NA,TRBJ2-3,TRBV24-1,CATSAGDFGTDTQYF,TGTGCCACCAGTGCAGGAGACTTTGGCACAGATACGCAGTATTTT
NA,NA,TRBJ1-1,TRBV6-5,CASSYGGQLSEAFF,TGTGCCAGCAGTTACGGAGGACAGTTGTCTGAAGCTTTCTTT
NA,few,TRBJ2-7,TRBV6-5,CASHGVGYEQYF,TGTGCCAGCCATGGGGTCGGGTACGAGCAGTACTTC
NA,NA,TRBJ1-3,TRBV5-1,CASALEVTSGNTIYF,TGCGCCAGTGCCCTGGAAGTAACCTCTGGAAACACCATATATTTT
NA,NA,TRBJ2-1,TRBV9,CASTDASVGAINEQFF,TGTGCCAGCACCGATGCCTCGGTGGGGGCCATCAATGAGCAGTTCTTC
NA,NA,TRBJ2-7,TRBV12-3/TRBV12-4,CASSRPGHRTYEQYF,TGTGCCAGCAGCCGACCGGGACACCGAACCTACGAGCAGTACTTC
NA,few,TRBJ2-1,TRBV12-3/TRBV12-4,CASSPGPSNEQFF,TGTGCCAGCAGTCCGGGTCCCAGCAATGAGCAGTTCTTC
TRBD2,few,TRBJ2-1,TRBV18,CASSPGGLAGPNEQFF,TGTGCCAGCTCACCAGGGGGACTAGCGGGGCCTAATGAGCAGTTCTTC
NA,few,TRBJ1-2,TRBV7-6,CASSFTSPDDGSLYYGYTF,TGTGCCAGCAGCTTTACTAGCCCTGATGACGGAAGCCTTTACTATGGCTACACCTTC
NA,few,TRBJ2-1,TRBV7-9,CASSLRARGAYNEQFF,TGTGCCAGCAGCTTAAGGGCCAGGGGCGCCTACAATGAGCAGTTCTTC
TRBD2,few,TRBJ2-7,TRBV12-3/TRBV12-4,CASRRAGASYEQYF,TGTGCCAGCAGGCGAGCGGGGGCCTCCTACGAGCAGTACTTC
NA,NA,TRBJ2-4,TRBV3-1,CASSPRGVQGVSIQYF,TGTGCCAGCAGCCCGAGGGGGGTCCAGGGAGTTTCCATTCAGTACTTC
NA,many,TRBJ1-1,TRBV10-2,CASSARGARGHTEAFF,TGCGCCAGCAGTGCGAGAGGGGCCCGGGGGCACACTGAAGCTTTCTTT
NA,few,TRBJ2-3,TRBV6-2/TRBV6-3,CASSYPDVDTQYF,TGTGCCAGCAGTTACCCAGATGTAGATACGCAGTATTTT